Below are 15 T cell receptor beta chains sequenced from a single sample in a study of cytomegalovirus exposure and HLA in healthy donors. With 60 Vbeta and 13 Jbeta primers, the PCR was carried out. Using immunoSEQ multiplex PCR, the repertoire was profiled, and TCRdb retains in-frame clones only, with some absent. The sample has fewer than 85,000 clones, 65% to 80% seen once. Sequenced input: PBMCs. Receptor source: a woman between 35 and 50 years old in good health and CMV-seropositive.

This chain connects TRBV5-6 to TRBJ2-7; 9 bases agree with TRBD2. Germline lookup yields CDR1 SGHDT and CDR2 YYEEEE. The CDR3 covers 17 residues. V lost 3 bases and J lost 1; bases outside the gene matches: 11. Written as DNA, the CDR3 is TGTGCCAGCAGCTCCCAGGGGAGACTAGCGGATTCCTACGAGCAGTACTTC. Amino acids: CASSSQGRLADSYEQYF. Drawing the rest from reference TRBV5-6 and TRBJ2-7, the complete variable domain is DAGVTQSPTHLIKTRGQQVTLRCSPKSGHDTVSWYQQALGQGPQFIFQYYEEEERQRGNFPDRFSGHQFPNYSSELNVNALLLGDSALYLCASSSQGRLADSYEQYFGPGTRLTVT.

This sequence joins TRBV5-1 and TRBJ1-1, with 7 bases identical to TRBD1. The V gene end was trimmed by 4 bases and the J gene end by 2 bases; junction bases not matched to a gene: 5. The CDR3 sequence is 14 residues long. CDR1 SGHRS and CDR2 YFSETQ come from the germline V gene. CDR3 sequence reads: CASSVRQGNTEAFF. The CDR3 DNA sequence: TGCGCCAGCAGCGTACGACAGGGCAACACTGAAGCTTTCTTT.

This chain joins TRBV15 and TRBJ2-6; no clear D. The CDR3 has 15 amino acids. Trimming pared 11 bases from V and 0 bases from J, leaving 14 bases between. Germline lookup yields CDR1 LNHNV and CDR2 YYDKDF (reference sequence). The CDR3: CASSDISSGANVLTF. The CDR3, as DNA: TGTGCCTCGTCCGACATTAGCTCTGGGGCCAACGTCCTGACTTTC.

The gene calls are TRBV18 and TRBJ2-1, with 7 bases fitting TRBD1. The length of the CDR3 is 15 residues. Germline V gives CDR1 KGHSH, CDR2 LQKENI. Trimming at V came to 1 base and at J to 6 bases, leaving 6 bases not matched to a gene. Here the CDR3 DNA reads TGTGCCAGCTCACCACAGACGGGACAGCTCAATGAGCAGTTCTTC. Its translation is CASSPQTGQLNEQFF. The full variable domain, with the rest looked up from reference TRBV18 and TRBJ2-1, is NAGVMQNPRHLVRRRGQEARLRCSPMKGHSHVYWYRQLPEEGLKFMVYLQKENIIDESGMPKERFSAEFPKEGPSILRIQQVVRGDSAAYFCASSPQTGQLNEQFFGPGTRLTVL.

The V call is TRBV19, the J call TRBJ1-5; tentative D call: TRBD1 (5 bases). CDR3 length: 14 amino acids. V was pared by 7 bases and J by 7 bases, with 17 bases between. CDR1 is LNHDA and CDR2 is SQIVND in the germline V gene (reference sequence). CDR3 sequence (DNA): TGTGCCAGTACCGCTGGGGCAGGTGGACAGCCCCAGCATTTT. Protein product: CASTAGAGGQPQHF.

This clone has only a few counts. The V and J genes are TRBV9 and TRBJ2-3, with D possibly TRBD2 on 6 matching bases. Trimming pared 3 bases from V and 0 bases from J, leaving 11 bases between. CDR1 and CDR2 (germline): SGDLS, YYNGEE. CDR3 size: 15 residues. DNA of the CDR3: TGTGCCAGCAGCGCGGGACTGGTAAGCACAGATACGCAGTATTTT. Translating gives CASSAGLVSTDTQYF.

J is TRBJ2-7 and V is TRBV5-6, with D tentatively TRBD1 (6 bases). The V end lost 4 bases, the J end lost 2 bases, and 13 bases lay between the germline ends. The CDR3 runs 14 residues. Germline loops: CDR1 SGHDT, CDR2 YYEEEE. CDR3 protein: CASSDSRGAYEQYF. CDR3 in DNA: TGTGCCAGCAGCGATAGCAGGGGCGCCTACGAGCAGTACTTC.

V gene TRBV4-1 combines with J gene TRBJ1-2; a possible D gene is TRBD1 (6 bases). CDR3 length: 17 residues. CDR1 and CDR2 from the germline V gene are MGHRA and YSYEKL. V was trimmed by 3 bases and J by 2 bases, leaving 19 bases between them. The CDR3 reads CASSQGRGMDRNYGYTF. In nucleotides, the CDR3 is TGCGCCAGCAGCCAGGGAAGGGGGATGGACCGAAACTATGGCTACACCTTC.

This chain connects TRBV6-1 to TRBJ2-5; D gene unclear. Germline V gene sequence: CDR1 MNHNS, CDR2 SASEGT. The germline V and J ends were trimmed by 4 bases and 5 bases, with 11 bases remaining between them. This CDR3 has 13 amino acids. Written as DNA, the CDR3 is TGTGCCAGCAGTGTCTCTTGGCTGGAGACCCAGTACTTC. Translated: CASSVSWLETQYF.

The table lists this clone with a few counts. V usage is TRBV7-2 and J usage is TRBJ1-2; possible D gene TRBD1, 5 bases. The V end lost 3 bases, the J end lost 0 bases, and 11 bases lay between the germline ends. Germline CDR1 is SGHTA and CDR2 is FQGNSA. The CDR3 length is 15 residues. CDR3 residues: CASSFTDKANYGYTF. CDR3 coding DNA: TGTGCCAGCAGCTTCACGGACAAAGCTAACTATGGCTACACCTTC. Based on the CDR3 plus reference TRBV7-2 and TRBJ1-2, the full variable domain is GAGVSQSPSNKVTEKGKDVELRCDPISGHTALYWYRQSLGQGLEFLIYFQGNSAPDKSGLPSDRFSAERTGGSVSTLTIQRTQQEDSAVYLCASSFTDKANYGYTFGSGTRLTVV.

This rearrangement joins TRBV30 to TRBJ2-7; D is uncertain. This CDR3 is built from 13 residues. Trimming took off 7 bases at V and 2 bases at J, with 15 bases between the two ends. Germline lookup yields CDR1 GTSNPN and CDR2 SVGIG (reference sequence). The CDR3 bases are TGTGCCTTCAACCAGGCCAGTCCCTACGAGCAGTACTTC. Translated, it gives CAFNQASPYEQYF.

CDR3 DNA sequence: TGTGCCAGTTCGAGGCGCACAGATACGCAGTATTTT. This translates into CASSRRTDTQYF. The gene calls are TRBV6-6 and TRBJ2-3, with D unclear. The CDR3 consists of 12 residues. Trimming shortened V by 9 bases and J by 1 base, and 8 bases separated the two germline ends. From germline, CDR1 is MNHNY and CDR2 SVGAGI (reference sequence).

The chain recombines TRBV27 with TRBJ1-6; 8 positions match TRBD1. The CDR3 is 15 residues long. Trimming cost V 4 bases and J 9 bases; bases outside gene matches: 8. CDR1 is MNHEY and CDR2 is SMNVEV in the germline V gene (reference sequence). The CDR3 loop is CASSSGQGNPSPLHF. The DNA for the CDR3 is TGTGCCAGCAGTTCCGGACAGGGAAACCCTTCACCCCTCCACTTT.

The chain has TRBV30 and TRBJ2-7; 10 nucleotides agree with TRBD1. This CDR3 contains 14 residues. With V trimmed by 3 bases and J by 1 base, 3 bases remained unmatched. Germline V CDR1 and CDR2: GTSNPN, SVGIG (reference sequence). As DNA, the CDR3 is TGTGCCTGGAGCCCGGGACAGGGGTCCTACGAGCAGTACTTC. The encoded protein is CAWSPGQGSYEQYF.

The rearrangement uses TRBV28 and TRBJ2-7, with a possible D match to TRBD2 (5 bases). V lost 6 bases and J lost 0, with 18 bases in between. Germline loops: CDR1 MDHEN, CDR2 SYDVKM. This CDR3 contains 16 residues. The CDR3 coding sequence is TGTGCCAGCAGAACTGGAGGAAGGGTGTACTCCTACGAGCAGTACTTC. Amino acid sequence: CASRTGGRVYSYEQYF. The variable domain in full, completed from reference TRBV28 and TRBJ2-7, reads DVKVTQSSRYLVKRTGEKVFLECVQDMDHENMFWYRQDPGLGLRLIYFSYDVKMKEKGDIPEGYSVSREKKERFSLILESASTNQTSMYLCASRTGGRVYSYEQYFGPGTRLTVT.